What follows are 27 T cell receptor beta chains derived from one specimen sequenced in a study of neurological immune-mediated disorders. TCRdb redid the calling of the 5' RACE reads with MiXCR, one entry per CDR3 protein. The repertoire consists of more than 60,000 distinct CDR3 sequences, with 3.7% occurring once and the leading ten covering roughly 2%. Sample: PBMCs. The receptors here all came from a woman aged 50 to 65 with multiple sclerosis.

This clonotype was picked up many times. The chain is built from TRBV5-1 and TRBJ1-1, with TRBD1 as a possible D gene (5 bases). CDR3 length: 12 residues. Germline-derived CDR1 and CDR2 are SGHRS and YFSETQ. Trimming shortened V by 5 bases and J by 10 bases, and 15 bases separated the two germline ends. Written as DNA, the CDR3 is TGCGCCAGCAGGGCGGGGCAGGGAAGAGCTTTCTTT. Translating it yields CASRAGQGRAFF.

This clonotype was seen many times. This chain uses TRBV12-3 or TRBV12-4 with TRBJ1-5; TRBD1 aligns across 7 bases. V lost 6 bases, J lost 7 bases, and 9 bases stayed unmatched. This CDR3 spans 14 amino acids. CDR3 loop: CASSQGGAGQPQHF. The CDR3 nucleotides read TGTGCCAGCAGCCAAGGGGGCGCAGGACAGCCCCAGCATTTT.

This clonotype was detected ten times or more. The V and J genes are TRBV18 and TRBJ1-1, with D unclear. With 4 bases removed from V and 1 base from J, the gap between germline ends came to 7 bases. The CDR3 loop spans 13 amino acids. CDR1 and CDR2 (germline): KGHSH, LQKENI. CDR3 sequence (DNA): TGTGCCAGCTCACGTCACGAGAACACTGAAGCTTTCTTT. This gives the protein CASSRHENTEAFF.

This clonotype was seen many times. V gene TRBV2 combines with J gene TRBJ2-3, with D possibly called TRBD1 or TRBD2 (5 bases each). Germline V gene lookup returns CDR1 SNHLY and CDR2 FYNNEI. V lost 1 base to trimming and J lost 2 bases, with 10 bases between them. The CDR3 spans 15 residues. For the CDR3, the DNA is TGTGCCAGCAGTGAAGGGGGCGGGCTCACAGATACGCAGTATTTT. Residues: CASSEGGGLTDTQYF. Complete variable domain (other parts from reference TRBV2 and TRBJ2-3): EPEVTQTPSHQVTQMGQEVILRCVPISNHLYFYWYRQILGQKVEFLVSFYNNEISEKSEIFDDQFSVERPDGSNFTLKIRSTKLEDSAMYFCASSEGGGLTDTQYFGPGTRLTVL.

Many counts were recorded for this clonotype. The V and J genes are TRBV5-6 and TRBJ1-2; D may be TRBD1 (5 bases). With 5 bases removed from V and 8 bases from J, the gap between germline ends came to 16 bases. Germline lookup yields CDR1 SGHDT and CDR2 YYEEEE. The CDR3 has 13 amino acids. The CDR3 DNA follows: TGTGCCAGCAGAATACAGCAGGGCTGGGGCTACACCTTC. Protein sequence: CASRIQQGWGYTF.

This clonotype has at least ten counts. V is TRBV7-2 and J is TRBJ2-5, with 8 bases aligning to TRBD1. CDR3 length: 14 amino acids. V trimming: 1 base; J trimming: 2 bases; junction bases outside the gene matches: 0. CDR1 is SGHTA, CDR2 FQGNSA, per germline. CDR3 coding DNA: TGTGCCAGCAGCTTAGGGACAGGGCAAGAGACCCAGTACTTC. It codes for CASSLGTGQETQYF. Together with reference TRBV7-2 and TRBJ2-5, the CDR3 gives the full variable domain: GAGVSQSPSNKVTEKGKDVELRCDPISGHTALYWYRQSLGQGLEFLIYFQGNSAPDKSGLPSDRFSAERTGGSVSTLTIQRTQQEDSAVYLCASSLGTGQETQYFGPGTRLLVL.

This clonotype was seen many times. CDR3 bases: TGTGCCAGCAGCTTAGGGGCGTACGATCTTGAAGCTTTCTTT. Its translation: CASSLGAYDLEAFF. The chain is built from TRBV7-2 and TRBJ1-1; D is unclear. The CDR3 covers 14 residues. Germline loops: CDR1 SGHTA, CDR2 FQGNSA. V was clipped by 1 base and J by 7 bases, with 13 bases between them. Full variable domain (remainder filled in from reference TRBV7-2 and TRBJ1-1): GAGVSQSPSNKVTEKGKDVELRCDPISGHTALYWYRQSLGQGLEFLIYFQGNSAPDKSGLPSDRFSAERTGGSVSTLTIQRTQQEDSAVYLCASSLGAYDLEAFFGQGTRLTVV.

This clonotype has at least ten counts. The V call is TRBV5-1, the J call TRBJ2-3; TRBD1 matches 8 bases. The CDR3 spans 16 residues. V lost 5 bases and J lost 2; bases outside the gene matches: 10. The germline gives CDR1 SGHRS, CDR2 YFSETQ. This chain's CDR3 is CASSSEVTGVTDTQYF. The CDR3 DNA is TGCGCCAGCAGTTCTGAAGTGACAGGGGTCACAGATACGCAGTATTTT. The complete variable domain, with remaining parts taken from reference TRBV5-1 and TRBJ2-3, reads KAGVTQTPRYLIKTRGQQVTLSCSPISGHRSVSWYQQTPGQGLQFLFEYFSETQRNKGNFPGRFSGRQFSNSRSEMNVSTLELGDSALYLCASSSEVTGVTDTQYFGPGTRLTVL.

This clonotype appeared a few times. This CDR3 reads CASSRGTNTGELFF. CDR3 in DNA: TGTGCCAGCTCGCGGGGCACAAACACCGGGGAGCTGTTTTTT. This sequence joins TRBV18 and TRBJ2-2; D is possibly TRBD2 (6 bases). The CDR3 is made up of 14 amino acids. The V end lost 6 bases, the J end lost 2 bases, and 10 bases lay between the germline ends. Germline CDR1 is KGHSH and CDR2 is LQKENI.

This clonotype showed up many times. The gene calls are TRBV3-1 and TRBJ2-1; a weak D match, TRBD1 (5 bases). V was cut by 5 bases and J by 0 bases, with 17 bases left in between. There are 17 residues in the CDR3. The germline V gene encodes CDR1 LGHDT and CDR2 YNNKEL (reference sequence). CDR3 amino acids: CASSDRKGVPSYNEQFF. CDR3 in DNA: TGTGCCAGCAGCGACAGAAAAGGGGTCCCCTCCTACAATGAGCAGTTCTTC.

This clonotype was counted many times. J is TRBJ2-5 and V is TRBV12-3 or TRBV12-4; no clear D gene. V was trimmed by 7 bases and J by 3 bases, leaving 6 bases between them. The CDR3 is 11 residues long. The CDR3 DNA is TGTGCCAGCACCTTAAAAGAGACCCAGTACTTC. It codes for CASTLKETQYF.

This clonotype was counted many times. The rearrangement joins TRBV5-1 to TRBJ2-7, with a tentative D call TRBD1 (7 bases). Trimming stripped 2 bases from V and 3 bases from J, with 15 bases between. Germline-derived CDR1 and CDR2 are SGHRS and YFSETQ. This CDR3 is 15 amino acids long. The CDR3 region has the DNA TGCGCCAGCAGCTTTGCCCGACAGGGAGGCTACGAGCAGTACTTC. Translated: CASSFARQGGYEQYF.

This clonotype was counted ten times or more. This chain joins TRBV30 and TRBJ1-2, with D maybe TRBD1 (5 bases). CDR3 length: 16 residues. V was shortened by 1 base and J by 0 bases, with 15 bases between the two germline ends. Germline values: CDR1 GTSNPN, CDR2 SVGIG (reference sequence). CDR3 residues: CAWSETDFIPNYGYTF. For the CDR3, the DNA is TGTGCCTGGAGTGAGACAGATTTCATTCCTAACTATGGCTACACCTTC.

This clonotype came up many times. One end of the junction does not line up with germline, which may come from a read error. V and J are TRBV5-1 and TRBJ1-5; D may be TRBD1 (5 bases). The CDR3 runs to 14 residues. Germline V gene data show CDR1 as SGHRS and CDR2 as YFSETQ. The DNA of the CDR3 is TGCGCCAGCAGCCCCGGGGCAAGCAATCAGCCCCAGAATTTT. It translates to CASSPGASNQPQNF.

Many counts were recorded for this clonotype. The chain is built from TRBV12-3 or TRBV12-4 and TRBJ2-3; D call uncertain. The V end was cut by 6 bases, the J end by 10 bases, with 14 bases between. The CDR3 is 12 residues long. CDR3 sequence reads: CASRYTAKAQYF. CDR3 DNA sequence: TGTGCCAGCAGGTATACCGCTAAGGCGCAGTATTTT.

This clonotype was picked up one time. The conserved closing phenylalanine or tryptophan is absent in this CDR3, likely reflecting a read error. Because the CDR3's place on the DNA is in doubt, the DNA is left out and the CDR3 is given as listed by TCRdb. The V call is TRBV21-1, the J call TRBJ2-7. TRBV21-1 is termed a pseudogene. The CDR3 totals 14 residues, both ends included. Here the CDR3 reads CASSNSGRPYEQYN.

This clonotype was seen just once. The chain is built from TRBV27 and TRBJ2-7, with TRBD2 matching 13 bases. Germline CDR1 reads MNHEY; CDR2 reads SMNVEV (reference sequence). V trimming: 2 bases; J trimming: 4 bases; junction bases outside the gene matches: 5. The CDR3 runs 16 residues. DNA for the CDR3: TGTGCCAGCAGTTTAGGGACTAGCGGGATCAGGTACGAGCAGTACTTC. Translating it yields CASSLGTSGIRYEQYF.

This clonotype was seen ten or more times. This chain joins TRBV7-2 and TRBJ1-1, with 7 positions matching TRBD1. This CDR3 contains 14 residues. V shed 3 bases and J 1 base; nucleotides not matched to a gene: 2. Germline CDR1 and CDR2: SGHTA and FQGNSA. CDR3: CASSFRQGNTEAFF. In DNA, the CDR3 is TGTGCCAGCAGCTTCCGACAGGGGAACACTGAAGCTTTCTTT.

This chain links TRBV7-9 with TRBJ2-5; 8 bases map to TRBD2. This CDR3 has 17 amino acids. Germline V gene sequence: CDR1 SEHNR, CDR2 FQNEAQ (reference sequence). With 5 bases clipped from V and 5 bases from J, the junction kept 16 bases outside the gene matches. CDR3 sequence: CASSPDPGLVGMETQYF. CDR3 sequence (DNA): TGTGCCAGCAGCCCGGACCCGGGACTAGTGGGGATGGAGACCCAGTACTTC.

This clonotype has ten or more counts. The chain carries TRBV20-1 and TRBJ2-7; 8 bases are shared with TRBD2. This CDR3 comprises 16 residues. Trimming at V came to 3 bases and at J to 3 bases, leaving 13 bases not matched to a gene. Per germline, CDR1 DFQATT and CDR2 SNEGSKA (reference sequence). CDR3 sequence reads: CSARVLAGSYHYEQYF. CDR3 in DNA: TGCAGTGCTAGGGTCTTAGCGGGAAGCTACCACTACGAGCAGTACTTC.

This clonotype has at least ten counts. V and J are TRBV20-1 and TRBJ1-1, with 7 bases lining up with TRBD1. The CDR3 sequence is 12 residues long. From germline, CDR1 is DFQATT and CDR2 SNEGSKA (reference sequence). V was clipped by 6 bases and J by 8 bases; unmatched bases: 9. CDR3 region: CSARTGSSEAFF. As DNA, the CDR3 is TGCAGTGCCAGGACAGGCTCCTCCGAAGCTTTCTTT.

This clonotype was seen at least ten times. This chain uses TRBV20-1 with TRBJ2-1; 8 nucleotides agree with TRBD1. From germline, CDR1 is DFQATT and CDR2 SNEGSKA (reference sequence). The J segment lost 8 bases and the V segment lost 5 bases, leaving 11 bases of the junction unmatched. The CDR3 spans 14 residues. CDR3 in amino acids: CSAWADRDAYEQFF. The CDR3 coding sequence is TGCAGTGCTTGGGCGGACAGGGATGCTTATGAGCAGTTCTTC.

The chain is built from TRBV6-2 or TRBV6-3 and TRBJ2-7; 7 nucleotides agree with TRBD2. The CDR3 length is 17 residues. The V and J ends lost 9 bases and 5 bases, in that order; junction bases with no gene match: 22. The germline V gene encodes CDR1 MNHEY and CDR2 SVGEGT. The CDR3, as DNA: TGTGCCAGTAGTGGAGAGGCTAGCGGTGGCCGGAGGGACGAGCAGTACTTC. Amino acids: CASSGEASGGRRDEQYF.

This clonotype was picked up many times. The rearrangement uses TRBV10-3 and TRBJ2-3; no reliable D call. V was shortened by 11 bases and J by 3 bases, with 15 bases between the two germline ends. CDR3 length equals 13 residues. Germline assignment: CDR1 ENHRY and CDR2 SYGVKD. CDR3 sequence reads: CAVVDQKTDTQYF. Here the CDR3 DNA reads TGTGCCGTTGTGGATCAAAAGACAGATACGCAGTATTTT.

This clonotype was recorded many times. V usage is TRBV4-2 and J usage is TRBJ2-7; 7 bases match TRBD2. The trim removed 1 base at V and 5 bases at J, leaving 2 bases unmatched. CDR1 and CDR2 (germline): LGHNA, YNFKEQ. The CDR3 consists of 13 residues. CDR3: CASSQGLADEQYF. CDR3 bases: TGTGCCAGCAGCCAAGGACTAGCTGACGAGCAGTACTTC.

This clonotype was detected many times. The chain uses TRBV5-1 and TRBJ1-4; 11 bases fit TRBD1. Trimming at V came to 4 bases and at J to 7 bases, leaving 3 bases not matched to a gene. This CDR3 has 14 amino acids. CDR1 SGHRS and CDR2 YFSETQ come from the germline V gene. CDR3 residues: CASSLGQGGEKLFF. In DNA, the CDR3 is TGCGCCAGCAGCCTGGGACAGGGGGGTGAAAAACTGTTTTTT.

This clonotype was detected ten times or more. The germline gene is not matched at one end of the junction; a read error may be the cause. The chain joins TRBV20-1 to TRBJ1-6; TRBD1 might be the D (5 bases). The length of the CDR3 is 13 residues. Germline V lookup: CDR1 DFQATT, CDR2 SNEGSKA (reference sequence). The CDR3 reads CSALGVEGSPLNF. CDR3 sequence (DNA): TGCAGTGCTCTAGGGGTAGAAGGTTCACCCCTCAACTTT.